Below are 17 T cell receptor beta chains sequenced from a single sample in a study of cytomegalovirus exposure and HLA in healthy donors. Measured with immunoSEQ multiplex PCR; TCRdb has only the in-frame clones, and not every one. Of 190,000 or so clones listed, 84% are singletons. Source material: PBMCs. These receptor sequences come from a woman in her twenties or thirties in good health and CMV-seropositive.

This rearrangement joins TRBV5-1 to TRBJ2-3; TRBD2 aligns across 8 bases. CDR1 is SGHRS, CDR2 YFSETQ, per germline. The CDR3 has 17 residues. Unmatched junction bases numbered 11, after V lost 0 bases and J lost 5 bases. In nucleotides, the CDR3 is TGCGCCAGCAGCTTGGTGGCCCAGCGGGAGTTGGGAGATACGCAGTATTTT. Translation: CASSLVAQRELGDTQYF.

The J gene is TRBJ1-5, the V gene TRBV7-9; 7 nucleotides align to TRBD1. The CDR3 runs to 14 residues. Germline values: CDR1 SEHNR, CDR2 FQNEAQ (reference sequence). The trim removed 6 bases at V and 7 bases at J, leaving 9 bases unmatched. CDR3 nucleotide sequence: TGTGCCAGCAGGCCCACAGGGGATGGGCAGCCCCAGCATTTT. As protein: CASRPTGDGQPQHF.

The rearrangement joins TRBV5-6 to TRBJ2-1; perhaps TRBD1 as D (6 bases). Germline CDR1 and CDR2: SGHDT and YYEEEE. CDR3 length: 14 amino acids. With 7 bases removed from V and 7 bases from J, the gap between germline ends came to 18 bases. The CDR3 protein is CASLRTVLGNEQFF. The CDR3 DNA follows: TGTGCCAGCCTCCGGACAGTGCTAGGGAATGAGCAGTTCTTC. Supplemented by reference TRBV5-6 and TRBJ2-1, the full variable domain reads DAGVTQSPTHLIKTRGQQVTLRCSPKSGHDTVSWYQQALGQGPQFIFQYYEEEERQRGNFPDRFSGHQFPNYSSELNVNALLLGDSALYLCASLRTVLGNEQFFGPGTRLTVL.

The chain links TRBV5-6 to TRBJ2-2; D not certain. This CDR3 is 12 amino acids long. In germline, CDR1 is SGHDT, CDR2 YYEEEE. Trimming took off 6 bases at V and 1 base at J, with 4 bases between the two ends. The CDR3 bases are TGTGCCAGCACCAGGAACACCGGGGAGCTGTTTTTT. This gives the protein CASTRNTGELFF. Full variable domain (outside the CDR3, taken from reference TRBV5-6 and TRBJ2-2): DAGVTQSPTHLIKTRGQQVTLRCSPKSGHDTVSWYQQALGQGPQFIFQYYEEEERQRGNFPDRFSGHQFPNYSSELNVNALLLGDSALYLCASTRNTGELFFGEGSRLTVL.

V is TRBV27 and J is TRBJ1-4, with D possibly matching TRBD1 (5 bases). CDR1 and CDR2 from the germline V gene are MNHEY and SMNVEV (reference sequence). The CDR3 is 14 residues long. The V gene lost 6 bases and the J gene lost 0 bases, with 8 bases spanning the gap. The CDR3 region is CASSRTPTNEKLFF. The CDR3 DNA reads as TGTGCCAGCAGCCGGACACCAACTAATGAAAAACTGTTTTTT.

This chain uses TRBV9 with TRBJ1-2; D is perhaps TRBD1 (5 bases). The length of the CDR3 is 17 residues. Germline CDR1 reads SGDLS; CDR2 reads YYNGEE. Trimming pared 3 bases from V and 2 bases from J, leaving 20 bases between. CDR3 nucleotide sequence: TGTGCCAGCAGCGCCAGTAGTGGGGCCGGGGGGAACTATGGCTACACCTTC. This encodes CASSASSGAGGNYGYTF. Full variable domain (rest looked up from reference TRBV9 and TRBJ1-2): DSGVTQTPKHLITATGQRVTLRCSPRSGDLSVYWYQQSLDQGLQFLIQYYNGEERAKGNILERFSAQQFPDLHSELNLSSLELGDSALYFCASSASSGAGGNYGYTFGSGTRLTVV.

This chain links TRBV29-1 with TRBJ2-1; 11 bases line up with TRBD2. CDR1 SQVTM and CDR2 ANQGSEA come from the germline V gene. V trimming: 6 bases; J trimming: 4 bases; junction bases outside the gene matches: 5. This CDR3 comprises 14 residues. The CDR3 is CSVGTSGGYNEQFF. CDR3 nucleotides: TGCAGCGTCGGAACTAGCGGGGGATACAATGAGCAGTTCTTC.

The gene calls are TRBV6-5 and TRBJ2-2; D is possibly TRBD1 (5 bases). The CDR3 sequence is 16 residues long. Trimming stripped 2 bases from V and 4 bases from J, with 14 bases between. Germline loops: CDR1 MNHEY, CDR2 SVGAGI. As DNA, the CDR3 is TGTGCCAGCAGTTACGCAGGGTCCCTGGGCACCGGGGAGCTGTTTTTT. It specifies CASSYAGSLGTGELFF.

This clone came up a few times. CDR3 protein: CASSQYRSGSDEQYF. The CDR3 DNA reads TGTGCCAGCAGCCAATATAGGAGCGGGAGTGACGAGCAGTACTTC. The chain couples TRBV4-2 to TRBJ2-7; 8 bases match TRBD2. The CDR3 loop spans 15 amino acids. V dropped 2 bases and J dropped 5; count of bases not matched to a gene: 8. Germline V gives CDR1 LGHNA, CDR2 YNFKEQ.

The chain carries TRBV7-9 and TRBJ1-5; D is uncertain. Germline V gene data show CDR1 as SEHNR and CDR2 as FQNEAQ (reference sequence). The CDR3 loop spans 13 amino acids. V shed 5 bases and J shed 5 bases, with 10 bases lying between them. The CDR3 is CASSLTRDQPQHF. The CDR3 nucleotides read TGTGCCAGCAGCCTTACGCGGGATCAGCCCCAGCATTTT.

The chain links TRBV7-9 to TRBJ2-2, with 9 bases identical to TRBD2. Germline V lookup: CDR1 SEHNR, CDR2 FQNEAQ (reference sequence). Trimming took 3 bases from V and 6 from J; bases not matched to a gene: 8. This CDR3 region has 16 residues. CDR3 in amino acids: CASSFSGGRESGELFF. As DNA, the CDR3 is TGTGCCAGCAGCTTCTCGGGCGGGAGGGAGTCCGGGGAGCTGTTTTTT.

This clone was observed a few times. J is TRBJ2-7 and V is TRBV9; D is possibly TRBD1 (6 bases). CDR3 size: 14 residues. Looked up from germline, CDR1 is SGDLS and CDR2 is YYNGEE. V gave up 0 bases and J gave up 6 bases, with 13 bases separating them. In DNA form, the CDR3 reads TGTGCCAGCAGCGTAGTAGCAGGGGCGGGCGAGCAGTACTTC. Translated: CASSVVAGAGEQYF.

The chain is built from TRBV5-6 and TRBJ2-7; D is undetermined. This CDR3 has 16 residues. V gave up 0 bases and J gave up 4 bases, with 17 bases separating them. Germline V gene lookup returns CDR1 SGHDT and CDR2 YYEEEE. CDR3 sequence: CASSLAGYVARYEQYF. The CDR3 bases are TGTGCCAGCAGCTTGGCCGGGTACGTAGCTAGGTACGAGCAGTACTTC.

The CDR3 nucleotides are TGTGCCAGCAGTTTACCCCGCTCCTACGAGCAGTACTTC. This translates into CASSLPRSYEQYF. The chain joins TRBV28 to TRBJ2-7; D unclear. Germline CDR1 and CDR2: MDHEN and SYDVKM. V was shortened by 2 bases and J by 0 bases, with 5 bases between the two germline ends. The CDR3 is made up of 13 amino acids.

The chain combines TRBV5-5 with TRBJ2-1; 8 bases fit TRBD1. Trimming removed 0 bases from V and 9 bases from J; junction bases left unmatched: 8. The CDR3 is made up of 15 amino acids. The germline gives CDR1 SGHKS, CDR2 YYEKEE (reference sequence). DNA of the CDR3: TGTGCCAGCAGCTTGGACTCAGGGGGCTATTCTGAGCAGTTCTTC. It yields the protein CASSLDSGGYSEQFF.

This clone was detected only a few times. The rearrangement joins TRBV28 to TRBJ2-7, with D maybe TRBD1 (5 bases). The ends were cut back, 4 bases at V and 6 bases at J, with 10 bases in the middle. Germline V gene sequence: CDR1 MDHEN, CDR2 SYDVKM. This CDR3 region has 12 residues. The CDR3 DNA reads as TGTGCCAGCAGTTCTTGGGGCGCCGAGCAGTACTTC. This codes for CASSSWGAEQYF.

V is TRBV20-1 and J is TRBJ2-7; no clear D. Germline V gives CDR1 DFQATT, CDR2 SNEGSKA (reference sequence). The V gene lost 2 bases and the J gene lost 7 bases, with 9 bases spanning the gap. The CDR3 spans 11 residues. CDR3: CSARRSAEQYF. CDR3 DNA sequence: TGCAGTGCTAGAAGGAGCGCGGAGCAGTACTTC.